Listed below are T cell receptor beta chains from one sample, sequenced in a study of shared clonotypes between healthy human individuals. Sequencing used immunoSEQ multiplex PCR; TCRdb keeps in-frame clones, though not all of them. This table has around 83,000 clones, 62% appearing once. The sample comprised memory CD8+ T cells sorted from blood. Source of these receptors: a man younger than 45 in good health. Both conserved end residues are part of each CDR3. The D gene is left open where the match is weak. Size tells how often a clone was seen (once, few, many) or the class of an expanded clone, and some rows leave it out.

TRBD2 - TRBJ2-5 TRBV6-4 TGTGCCAGCAGTGAAGGAGCGGGGGGTCAAGAGACCCAGTACTTC CASSEGAGGQETQYF
TRBD1 - TRBJ2-7 TRBV25-1 TGTGCCAGCAGTGGACAGGGCTCCTACGAGCAGTACTTC CASSGQGSYEQYF
TRBD1 - TRBJ1-1 TRBV7-9 TGTGCCAGCAGCTTTACAGGGGGAGGCACTGAAGCTTTCTTT CASSFTGGGTEAFF
TRBD1 - TRBJ2-7 TRBV7-9 TGTGCCAGCAGCTCCGACAGGGCATCAGCCTACGAGCAGTACTTC CASSSDRASAYEQYF
TRBD1 - TRBJ2-7 TRBV5-8 TGCGCCAGCAGCCAAGATACGGGGACAGGGGGCTACGAGCAGTACTTC CASSQDTGTGGYEQYF
TRBD2 - TRBJ2-3 TRBV18 TGTGCCAGCTCTCTGCGACTAGCGGGAGGGCCACGAGATACGCAGTATTTT CASSLRLAGGPRDTQYF
- few TRBJ1-2 TRBV28 TGTGCCAGCAGCGGCGGTTACGGGCTCTATGGCTACACCTTC CASSGGYGLYGYTF
- - TRBJ2-1 TRBV18 TGTGCCAGCTCACCGATCATCGAAAAGATGGATGAGCAGTTCTTC CASSPIIEKMDEQFF
TRBD2 few TRBJ2-3 TRBV6-4 TGTGCCAGCAGTGCGGAGCTAGCGGGAGGTAGGGATACGCAGTATTTT CASSAELAGGRDTQYF
- - TRBJ2-2 TRBV29-1 TGCAGCGTTGATACGCTTAACACCGGGGAGCTGTTTTTT CSVDTLNTGELFF
- - TRBJ2-5 TRBV13 TGTGCCAGCAGCCCCGGGCACGGTAGGGAGACCCAGTACTTC CASSPGHGRETQYF
- many TRBJ2-7 TRBV28 TGTGCCAGCAGTTTATACGTGGACAGTAGCTCCTACGAGCAGTACTTC CASSLYVDSSSYEQYF
- - TRBJ1-1 TRBV28 TGTGCCAGCAGCGGACTTGACGGAGTGAACACTGAAGCTTTCTTT CASSGLDGVNTEAFF
TRBD1 - TRBJ2-6 TRBV7-9 TGTGCCAGCAGCTTTTCGGGACAGGGGATCTCCAACGTCCTGACTTTC CASSFSGQGISNVLTF
- few TRBJ2-7 TRBV7-9 TGTGCCAGCAGTACCAGACAGTCGTACGAGCAGTACTTC CASSTRQSYEQYF
TRBD2 - TRBJ2-3 TRBV25-1 TGTGCCAGCAGTGATCGGCAGCGGGGGGGACCAGATACGCAGTATTTT CASSDRQRGGPDTQYF
TRBD2 - TRBJ2-7 TRBV27 TGTGCCAGCAGTTGGGCGGGAGAGGGGCACGAGCAGTACTTC CASSWAGEGHEQYF
- - TRBJ2-3 TRBV2 TGTGCCAGCAGTGGCAGGGCAGATACGCAGTATTTT CASSGRADTQYF
- - TRBJ2-1 TRBV7-8 TGTGCCAGCAGCTTAGTATTGGTAGCAGATAACAATGAGCAGTTCTTC CASSLVLVADNNEQFF
TRBD2 - TRBJ2-1 TRBV5-1 TGCGCCAGCAGCTTGGAAGGACTAGCGGGAGGCTTCGACAATGAGCAGTTCTTC CASSLEGLAGGFDNEQFF
- few TRBJ1-2 TRBV14 TGTGCCAGCAGCCAAGGCAGGGATACCTATGGCTACACCTTC CASSQGRDTYGYTF
- many TRBJ2-1 TRBV7-8 TGTGCCAGCAGCTTAGAGGCGACAACAGATGGCGATGAGCAGTTCTTC CASSLEATTDGDEQFF
TRBD2 - TRBJ2-7 TRBV6-5 TGTGCCAGCAGTTACTCCACTAGCGGGTCCTACGAGCAGTACTTC CASSYSTSGSYEQYF
- - TRBJ2-7 TRBV28 TGTGCCAGCACCTCTAGCAGCTACGAGCAGTACTTC CASTSSSYEQYF
- - TRBJ1-5 TRBV28 TGTGCCTGCCTGGGGGGGACGGCTGTACAGCCCCAGCATTTT CACLGGTAVQPQHF
TRBD1 - TRBJ2-7 TRBV7-2 TGTGCCAGCAGCTTGGAACGGACAGGGTCCTACGAGCAGTACTTC CASSLERTGSYEQYF
TRBD2 - TRBJ2-1 TRBV28 TGTGCCAGCAGCCCCGGGACTAGCTATGAGCAGTTCTTC CASSPGTSYEQFF
- - TRBJ1-1 TRBV6-5 TGTGCCAGCAGTTACTTGGGGATTAATGAAGCTTTCTTT CASSYLGINEAFF
TRBD2 once TRBJ2-1 TRBV28 TGTGCCAGCAGTTCCCCGGGACTAGCGGGAGGTGATGAGCAGTTCTTC CASSSPGLAGGDEQFF
- - TRBJ1-1 TRBV19 TGTGCCAGTAGTATTTGGGGTCTTGACACTGAAGCTTTCTTT CASSIWGLDTEAFF
- - TRBJ1-5 TRBV4-3 TGCGCCAGCAGCCAAGAATGGGGGTTTAGGGGCAATCAGCCCCAGCATTTT CASSQEWGFRGNQPQHF
TRBD1 - TRBJ2-5 TRBV5-4 TGTGCCAGCAGCTTGGGGACAGGGGGTGATGAGACCCAGTACTTC CASSLGTGGDETQYF
- - TRBJ2-3 TRBV5-1 TGCGCCAGCAGCTTGGGAGGGAAGTTGTCAGATACGCAGTATTTT CASSLGGKLSDTQYF
- - TRBJ2-1 TRBV4-1 TGCGCCAGCAGCCAAGTTGGTGGATGGAGACTCTTC CASSQVGGWRLF
TRBD2 many TRBJ2-7 TRBV7-2 TGTGCCAGCAGCTTAGCCCTAGCGGGGGGGGAGCAGTACTTC CASSLALAGGEQYF
- - TRBJ2-5 TRBV9 TGTGCCAGCAGCTCCCGGGCCCCCTGGGGGGAGACCCAGTACTTC CASSSRAPWGETQYF
- - TRBJ1-2 TRBV11-2 TGTGCCAGCAGCTTATTGTCGACGGGAGATTCCGCTAACTATGGCTACACCTTC CASSLLSTGDSANYGYTF
- - TRBJ2-7 TRBV27 TGTGCCAGCAGTTTATCGACTGGGGTGGGGTCCTTACTCTACGAGCAGTACTTC CASSLSTGVGSLLYEQYF
- - TRBJ2-7 TRBV25-1 TGTGCCAGCAGTGAATCCCCCCACGGGACTTGGAACGAGCAGTACTTC CASSESPHGTWNEQYF
- - TRBJ2-7 TRBV6-6 TGTGCCAGCAGCTCAGAGACCTACGAGCAGTACTTC CASSSETYEQYF
TRBD2 - TRBJ2-7 TRBV29-1 TGCAGCGTTGTGGCTAGCGGGAGGCCCTACGAGCAGTACTTC CSVVASGRPYEQYF
TRBD2 - TRBJ2-7 TRBV6-4 TGTGCCAGCAGTGTGGCTAGCGGGGACTCCTACGAGCAGTACTTC CASSVASGDSYEQYF
TRBD2 few TRBJ2-7 TRBV7-9 TGTGCCAGCAGCTACCCGACTAGCAGCGAGCAGTACTTC CASSYPTSSEQYF
- - TRBJ2-7 TRBV5-4 TGTGCCAGCAGCTTGACTAGCTACGAGCAGTACTTC CASSLTSYEQYF
- - TRBJ2-5 TRBV5-5 TGTGCCAGCAGCTTTGGGGAAAAGGCGATCCAAGAGACCCAGTACTTC CASSFGEKAIQETQYF
- - TRBJ2-7 TRBV2 TGTGCCAGCAGTGAAGGGGTCGGTTCCTACGAGCAGTACTTC CASSEGVGSYEQYF
- - TRBJ1-4 TRBV5-5 TGTGCCAGCAGCTTTGTCCGCTCCGATGAAAAACTGTTTTTT CASSFVRSDEKLFF
TRBD2 - TRBJ2-1 TRBV4-3 TGCGCCAGCAGCCAAGATGGGCTAGCGGGAGGGTATGAGCAGTTCTTC CASSQDGLAGGYEQFF
TRBD1 few TRBJ1-2 TRBV28 TGTGCCAGCACCCCTCCGGGACAGGGAATTATTAGTGGCTACACCTTC CASTPPGQGIISGYTF
- many TRBJ2-6 TRBV6-4 TGTGCCAGCAGTGACTCAACTGGGGCCAACGTCCTGACTTTC CASSDSTGANVLTF
TRBD2 few TRBJ2-1 TRBV2 TGTGCCAGCAGTTGGGACTACAACAATGAGCAGTTCTTC CASSWDYNNEQFF